One T cell receptor beta chain is described in this entry. The data were obtained in a study of shared clonotypes between healthy human individuals. Repertoires were generated with immunoSEQ multiplex PCR, while TCRdb's copy carries only in-frame clones and drops some. Among approximately 2.3 million clones listed, more than 80% were seen once. The CDR3 totals 17 residues. Trimming removed 4 bases at V and 4 bases at J, with 22 bases between. Germline values: CDR1 SEHNR, CDR2 FQNEAQ (reference sequence). Input material: naive CD4+ T cells from PBMCs. Sample subset: CD45RA+ positively selected. J is TRBJ1-2 and V is TRBV7-9, with D tentatively TRBD1 (5 bases). The TCR was taken from a man in his late teens or twenties in good health. Some clones in this sample may be carry-over from other donors' samples. This CDR3 is CASSSGWGGASGYGYTF. Here the CDR3 DNA reads TGTGCCAGCAGCTCAGGTTGGGGTGGGGCCAGTGGCTATGGCTACACCTTC.